Listed here are 21 T cell receptor beta chains from one sample, sequenced in a study of read filtering for tumor transcriptome and immune sequencing. Molecular barcoded adaptors covering alpha/delta and beta/gamma chains were used on roughly 400 ng RNA. TCRdb used MiXCR to reprocess the reads, holding one entry per CDR3 protein. The sample records 100,000 to 150,000 distinct CDR3 sequences, roughly 13% being singletons. The sequenced material came from a population of CD138-negative cells sorted from bone marrow. Receptor source: a donor aged 40 or over with multiple myeloma.

This clonotype was detected many times. The chain has TRBV7-9 and TRBJ2-7; D is unresolved. CDR1 and CDR2 (germline): SEHNR, FQNEAQ (reference sequence). The V gene lost 4 bases and the J gene lost 4 bases, with 8 bases spanning the gap. CDR3 length: 12 amino acids. The CDR3 reads CASSSIQYEQYF. The CDR3 region has the DNA TGTGCCAGCAGCTCGATCCAGTACGAGCAGTACTTC.

The chain couples TRBV25-1 to TRBJ2-7; D is unresolved. The CDR3 sequence is 16 residues long. CDR1 is MGHDK, CDR2 SYGVNS, per germline. Trimming took off 3 bases at V and 6 bases at J, with 21 bases between the two ends. The CDR3 loop is CASSEAGRSYLGEQYF. CDR3 coding DNA: TGTGCCAGCAGTGAGGCCGGACGGTCCTACCTCGGCGAGCAGTACTTC.

This chain links TRBV19 with TRBJ2-6; 10 positions agree with TRBD1. Germline V gene data show CDR1 as LNHDA and CDR2 as SQIVND (reference sequence). The length of the CDR3 is 16 residues. J lost 1 base, V lost 5 bases, and 2 bases had no gene match. This CDR3 is CASSAGQGSGANVLTF. The DNA for the CDR3 is TGTGCCAGTAGTGCGGGACAGGGGTCTGGGGCCAACGTCCTGACTTTC.

In this sample, this clonotype turned up many times. This rearrangement joins TRBV9 to TRBJ2-7; D unclear. The CDR3 consists of 16 residues. Germline V CDR1 and CDR2: SGDLS, YYNGEE. The germline V and J ends were trimmed by 0 bases and 7 bases, with 20 bases remaining between them. As DNA, the CDR3 is TGTGCCAGCAGCGTAGCTACGGCTTCCCGCTTTGGTGAGCAGTACTTC. Amino acids: CASSVATASRFGEQYF.

V gene TRBV5-6 combines with J gene TRBJ1-5; D is possibly TRBD1 (6 bases). The CDR3 spans 17 residues. Germline-derived CDR1 and CDR2 are SGHDT and YYEEEE. The V end lost 0 bases, the J end lost 6 bases, and 19 bases lay between the germline ends. The CDR3 sequence: CASSLVDRENLGQPQHF. The CDR3 bases are TGTGCCAGCAGCTTGGTGGACAGAGAAAATCTAGGTCAGCCCCAGCATTTT.

This clonotype was recorded many times. This chain connects TRBV5-1 to TRBJ2-7; D ambiguous. The CDR3 totals 15 residues. Germline loops: CDR1 SGHRS, CDR2 YFSETQ. The V and J ends lost 1 base and 3 bases respectively, with 14 bases between them. The CDR3, as DNA: TGCGCCAGCAGCTTGCGGGCAGAATTAAACTACGAGCAGTACTTC. This sequence encodes CASSLRAELNYEQYF.

This clonotype has a count of ten or more. In DNA form, the CDR3 reads TGCGCCAGCGTGAGGGCGCGCGGGGACACTGAAGCTTTCTTT. Translated, it gives CASVRARGDTEAFF. This chain uses TRBV5-1 with TRBJ1-1; D uncertain. The V and J ends lost 7 bases and 3 bases respectively, with 16 bases between them. The CDR3 extends over 14 amino acids. In germline, CDR1 is SGHRS, CDR2 YFSETQ.

This clonotype has only a few counts. The chain couples TRBV6-5 to TRBJ1-1; the match to TRBD1 covers 8 bases. With V trimmed by 2 bases and J by 1 base, 6 bases remained unmatched. The CDR3 sequence is 16 residues long. The V gene's germline CDR1 is MNHEY and CDR2 SVGAGI. The CDR3 reads CASSYAGGSRNTEAFF. The CDR3 nucleotides read TGTGCCAGCAGTTACGCAGGGGGCTCTAGGAACACTGAAGCTTTCTTT.

This clonotype appeared many times. J is TRBJ1-1 and V is TRBV2; tentatively, D is TRBD1 (6 bases). Trimming stripped 4 bases from V and 11 bases from J, with 11 bases between. The CDR3 length is 11 residues. Germline lookup yields CDR1 SNHLY and CDR2 FYNNEI. In nucleotides, the CDR3 is TGTGCCAGCAGTGTTGGGGGGCTGGCTTTCTTT. Encoded protein: CASSVGGLAFF.

Many counts were recorded for this clonotype. The chain uses TRBV20-1 and TRBJ2-4, with TRBD2 matching over 7 bases. This CDR3 has 13 amino acids. Looked up from germline, CDR1 is DFQATT and CDR2 is SNEGSKA (reference sequence). With V trimmed by 3 bases and J by 1 base, 0 bases remained unmatched. In nucleotides, the CDR3 is TGCAGTGCTAGCGGGAGGGCCAAAAACATTCAGTACTTC. This gives the protein CSASGRAKNIQYF.

This clonotype was recorded at least ten times. V usage is TRBV6-5 and J usage is TRBJ2-7, with 8 bases identical to TRBD1. The junction had 13 bases not matched to a gene; V was cut back by 10 bases and J by 2 bases. The CDR3 consists of 15 residues. Germline V gene lookup returns CDR1 MNHEY and CDR2 SVGAGI. The CDR3 region is CATSPTGEYAYEQYF. The CDR3 DNA reads TGTGCCACCTCCCCGACAGGGGAGTACGCCTACGAGCAGTACTTC.

This clonotype was recorded many times. The chain couples TRBV29-1 to TRBJ1-5; D might be TRBD1 (5 bases). This CDR3 spans 12 amino acids. V was cut by 4 bases and J by 7 bases, with 11 bases left in between. The germline V gene encodes CDR1 SQVTM and CDR2 ANQGSEA. The CDR3 reads CSVGGTGQPQHF. The CDR3 coding sequence is TGCAGCGTTGGCGGGACGGGACAGCCCCAGCATTTT.

This clonotype was detected ten times or more. The chain couples TRBV6-4 to TRBJ2-1; weak D call: TRBD1 (6 bases). The CDR3 consists of 15 residues. The V end lost 2 bases, the J end lost 6 bases, and 14 bases lay between the germline ends. Germline CDR1 MRHNA, CDR2 SNTAGT. The CDR3 region is CASSDKRGGFNEQFF. The CDR3 DNA is TGTGCCAGCAGTGACAAGCGAGGGGGTTTCAATGAGCAGTTCTTC.

In regard to this clonotype: This sequence may be a read error, since a much larger clone differs from it by one base. V and J are TRBV7-8 and TRBJ1-5; 8 positions match TRBD1. Germline values: CDR1 SGHVS, CDR2 FQNEAQ. This CDR3 has 14 amino acids. CDR3 nucleotides: TGTGCCAGCAGCGCGAGACAGGGGTTTCAGCCCCAGCGTTTT. Protein product: CASSARQGFQPQRF. Supplemented by reference TRBV7-8 and TRBJ1-5, the full variable domain reads GAGVSQSPRYKVAKRGQDVALRCDPISGHVSLFWYQQALGQGPEFLTYFQNEAQLDKSGLPSDRFFAERPEGSVSTLKIQRTQQEDSAVYLCASSARQGFQPQRFGDGTRLSIL.

This clonotype appeared many times. The chain is built from TRBV20-1 and TRBJ2-1; 13 nucleotides agree with TRBD2. V was clipped by 5 bases and J by 2 bases; unmatched bases: 6. In germline, CDR1 is DFQATT, CDR2 SNEGSKA (reference sequence). The CDR3 runs to 16 residues. The CDR3 protein is CSAGRLAGGPYNEQFF. As DNA, the CDR3 is TGCAGTGCTGGAAGACTAGCGGGGGGCCCCTACAATGAGCAGTTCTTC.

At least ten counts were recorded for this clonotype. This chain uses TRBV12-3 or TRBV12-4 with TRBJ1-5; D ambiguous. The germline V and J ends were trimmed by 8 bases and 5 bases, with 10 bases remaining between them. This CDR3 has 12 residues. CDR3 sequence reads: CASRRADQPQHF. CDR3 DNA: TGTGCCAGCCGGCGGGCGGATCAGCCCCAGCATTTT.

This clonotype was seen at least ten times. This chain joins TRBV29-1 and TRBJ2-2; TRBD1 agrees at 9 bases. V lost 3 bases, J lost 6 bases, and 11 bases stayed unmatched. This CDR3 has 16 amino acids. CDR1 and CDR2 from the germline V gene are SQVTM and ANQGSEA. The CDR3 is CSVEGQGQGGAGELFF. As DNA, the CDR3 is TGCAGCGTTGAGGGGCAGGGACAGGGAGGCGCCGGGGAGCTGTTTTTT.

J is TRBJ2-1 and V is TRBV20-1; the D gene could be TRBD1 or TRBD2 (6 bases each). The germline V and J ends were trimmed by 4 bases and 12 bases, with 16 bases remaining between them. Germline CDR1 DFQATT, CDR2 SNEGSKA (reference sequence). The CDR3 loop spans 12 amino acids. DNA of the CDR3: TGCAGTGCTAACGACGTTGGAGGGGGGCAGTTCTTC. Its translation: CSANDVGGGQFF.

There are many counts of this clonotype. The J gene is TRBJ2-3, the V gene TRBV29-1; no clear D gene. The CDR3 is 11 amino acids. Germline CDR1 SQVTM, CDR2 ANQGSEA. The germline V and J ends were trimmed by 3 bases and 6 bases, with 7 bases remaining between them. The DNA for the CDR3 is TGCAGCGTTGAGGTGGGGGATACGCAGTATTTT. Translating it yields CSVEVGDTQYF.

This clonotype was observed many times. This chain links TRBV7-2 with TRBJ2-3; D possibly matches TRBD1 or TRBD2 (5 bases each). V lost 6 bases and J 3 bases, leaving 22 bases between the germline ends. Germline assignment: CDR1 SGHTA and CDR2 FQGNSA. The CDR3 totals 17 residues. In DNA form, the CDR3 reads TGTGCCAGCAGTCTCCTTGGCGGGCTTGGGGGTACAGATACGCAGTATTTT. This translates into CASSLLGGLGGTDTQYF.

This clonotype was counted at least ten times. The rearrangement links TRBV20-1 to TRBJ2-5; 13 nucleotides align to TRBD2. The CDR3 spans 15 residues. In germline, CDR1 is DFQATT, CDR2 SNEGSKA (reference sequence). With V trimmed by 6 bases and J by 4 bases, 8 bases remained unmatched. CDR3 coding DNA: TGCAGTGCGAGAAGGACTAGCGGGAGTCTAGAGACCCAGTACTTC. Residues: CSARRTSGSLETQYF.